This T cell receptor (beta chain) was identified in a study of T cells in Graves' hyperthyroidism and ophthalmopathy. The TCR beta CDR3 regions underwent amplification using RNA transcripts as the source. RT-PCR in the first round (using the HTBI primer set) targeted the TCR CDR3. TCRdb itself ran the multiplex PCR reads through MiXCR, one entry per CDR3 protein. The sample consists of approximately 600,000 distinct CDR3 sequences, approximately 15% of them appearing once. Per the germline V gene, CDR1 is MNHEY and CDR2 is SVGAGI. The CDR3 covers 15 residues. V was pared by 2 bases and J by 4 bases, with 3 bases of the junction left unmatched. Study conclusions and caveats: Ophthalmopathy could be told apart from stable hyperthyroidism with a 13 V-J model.

This clonotype came up many times. The antigen is undetermined. Uncontrolled infection, other autoimmune disease, pregnancy and lactation each barred patients from inclusion. This blood was taken when hyperthyroidism was first diagnosed, before any ophthalmopathy symptoms existed. Cells are PBMCs isolated from 9 to 10 ml of fresh blood. The TCR comes from a woman in her twenties or thirties with Graves' hyperthyroidism that later progressed to Graves' ophthalmopathy. V gene TRBV6-5 combines with J gene TRBJ2-2; 8 positions match TRBD1. Material for sequencing was blood. The CDR3 nucleotides are TGTGCCAGCAGTTACGCAGGGGGCGTCACCGGGGAGCTGTTTTTT. Protein: CASSYAGGVTGELFF.